This T cell receptor (beta chain) was retrieved from a study of blood T cell repertoires in COVID-19. About the research overall: Material from acute and convalescent COVID-19 was sourced from the United States, Italy and Spain. T cells, B-cell-depleted T cells, or PBMCs provided the cDNA or gDNA that served as material.

V was clipped by 6 bases and J by 2 bases, with 15 bases between them. CDR3 size: 15 residues. Germline CDR1 and CDR2: MNHEY and SVGAGI. Per the study methods: Amplification from reference gene primers served as the basis for estimated nucleated cell counts. The table came from immunoSEQ multiplex PCR; TCRdb's copy has only in-frame clones and leaves some out. Clone size and V and J calls were adopted from that table, with D and trimming inferred from the DNA. The sample lists 55,000 to 70,000 clones; around 80% were seen once. This clone was seen only once. Input material: peripheral blood. This receptor was obtained from an elderly man with acute or convalescent COVID-19. V and J are TRBV6-5 and TRBJ2-3; TRBD2 might be the D (6 bases). CDR3 loop: CASRNSGLFTDTQYF. In DNA form, the CDR3 reads TGTGCCAGCAGGAACTCGGGACTCTTCACAGATACGCAGTATTTT.